A single sample is the source of the 8 T cell receptor beta chains below, sequenced in a study of identical twins. Via MiXCR, TCRdb re-called the 5' RACE reads, giving one row per CDR3 protein. The sample lists 700,000 or so distinct CDR3 sequences, 21% occurring once. The same data also went into a second study, on T cells expressing NK-cell markers.

The material sequenced was PBMCs. The receptor source for this set is a woman younger than 35 in good health.

As regards this clonotype: One end of the junction fails to match germline, which may point to a read error. The rearrangement uses TRBV12-3 or TRBV12-4 and TRBJ2-3, with a tentative D call TRBD1 (6 bases). The CDR3 sequence is 19 residues long. The CDR3 region is CAISLVVIVGDMHADTQYF. The CDR3 nucleotides read TGTGCCATCAGTTTAGTTGTGATAGTCGGGGACATGCATGCTGATACGCAGTATTTT.

This clonotype was detected many times. The V gene is TRBV7-9, the J gene TRBJ2-5; D is unresolved. The CDR3 has 15 residues. Trimming removed 5 bases at V and 5 bases at J, with 18 bases between. Germline lookup yields CDR1 SEHNR and CDR2 FQNEAQ (reference sequence). The CDR3 loop reads CASSRLSTFVETQYF. The CDR3 DNA is TGTGCCAGCAGCCGACTGTCAACCTTTGTTGAGACCCAGTACTTC. Looking up the rest from reference TRBV7-9 and TRBJ2-5 gives the full variable domain: DTGVSQNPRHKITKRGQNVTFRCDPISEHNRLYWYRQTLGQGPEFLTYFQNEAQLEKSRLLSDRFSAERPKGSFSTLEIQRTEQGDSAMYLCASSRLSTFVETQYFGPGTRLLVL.

This clonotype was counted only a few times. The V and J genes are TRBV29-1 and TRBJ2-1, with 8 positions matching TRBD1. With V trimmed by 6 bases and J by 0 bases, 7 bases remained unmatched. There are 15 residues in the CDR3. Per the germline V gene, CDR1 is SQVTM and CDR2 is ANQGSEA. The CDR3 DNA follows: TGCAGCGTGAAAGGGGGGACAGGCTCCTACAATGAGCAGTTCTTC. Translation: CSVKGGTGSYNEQFF.

The chain has TRBV5-1 and TRBJ2-3, with D perhaps TRBD2 (5 bases). Trimming left V 3 bases short and J 2 bases short, with 13 bases between. Germline V CDR1 and CDR2: SGHRS, YFSETQ. The CDR3 spans 15 residues. CDR3 in DNA: TGCGCCAGCAGCTCCCGGAGGCGGAACACAGATACGCAGTATTTT. Amino acids: CASSSRRRNTDTQYF.

The V call is TRBV9, the J call TRBJ2-2; no clear D gene. Germline CDR1 SGDLS, CDR2 YYNGEE. V was shortened by 3 bases and J by 6 bases, with 9 bases between the two germline ends. CDR3 length: 13 amino acids. The CDR3 bases are TGTGCCAGCAGCGCCACCGTCCCCGGGGAGCTGTTTTTT. It yields the protein CASSATVPGELFF.

The chain is built from TRBV12-3 or TRBV12-4 and TRBJ1-6; the D gene is possibly TRBD1 (6 bases). V was shortened by 5 bases and J by 0 bases, with 14 bases between the two germline ends. The CDR3 is made up of 17 amino acids. The CDR3 coding sequence is TGTGCCAGCAGTAACGACAGGCAGAGCTCCTATAATTCACCCCTCCACTTT. Amino acids: CASSNDRQSSYNSPLHF.

The chain uses TRBV9 and TRBJ2-3, with TRBD2 identical over 8 bases. V lost 0 bases and J lost 6; bases outside the gene matches: 9. The length of the CDR3 is 16 residues. CDR1 SGDLS and CDR2 YYNGEE come from the germline V gene. CDR3 bases: TGTGCCAGCAGCGTAGCTTCCAGCGGGGGATTTGATACGCAGTATTTT. As protein: CASSVASSGGFDTQYF.

The chain couples TRBV2 to TRBJ1-1, with D possibly being TRBD1 (5 bases). This CDR3 comprises 13 residues. Trimming stripped 6 bases from V and 4 bases from J, with 12 bases between. CDR1 is SNHLY, CDR2 FYNNEI, per germline. Here the CDR3 DNA reads TGTGCCAGCAGCAGGGAGCGTAGCACTGAAGCTTTCTTT. Protein: CASSRERSTEAFF.